This T cell receptor beta chain was sequenced for a study of T cell clonality in common variable immunodeficiency. Here immunoSEQ multiplex PCR was the method, and the copy in TCRdb shows in-frame clones only, minus some. The sample gives 80,000 or so clones, none seen only once, and the top ten clones hold approximately 0.84%. This clone was detected many times. Its antigen is unidentified. With the read ending 3 residues before the CDR3 end, the germline J gene is used to fill in that end. Trimming stripped 4 bases from V and 4 bases from J, with 17 bases between. Germline lookup yields CDR1 SEHNR and CDR2 FQNEAQ (reference sequence). The CDR3 runs to 15 residues. General observations from the study: TCRbeta clonality was increased in CVID versus healthy controls.

The chain recombines TRBV7-9 with TRBJ2-7, with a possible D match to TRBD2 (6 bases). The sequence was collected from a person between 18 and 70 years old in good health. Sequenced material: peripheral blood mononuclear cells. CDR3 DNA (partial): TGTGCCAGCAGCTCCCCCCCGGAGGGCCGGTACGAG. Protein product: CASSSPPEGRYE. The complete CDR3 sequence is CASSSPPEGRYEQYF.